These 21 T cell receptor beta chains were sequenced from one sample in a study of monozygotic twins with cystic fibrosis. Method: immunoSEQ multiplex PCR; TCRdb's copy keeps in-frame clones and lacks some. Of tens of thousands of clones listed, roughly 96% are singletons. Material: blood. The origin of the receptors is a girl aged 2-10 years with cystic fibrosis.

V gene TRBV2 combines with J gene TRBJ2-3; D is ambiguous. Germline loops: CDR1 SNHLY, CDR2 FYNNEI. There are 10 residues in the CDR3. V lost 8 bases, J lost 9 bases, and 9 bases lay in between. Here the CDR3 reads CASHTGTQYF. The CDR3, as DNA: TGTGCCAGCCATACTGGGACGCAGTATTTT.

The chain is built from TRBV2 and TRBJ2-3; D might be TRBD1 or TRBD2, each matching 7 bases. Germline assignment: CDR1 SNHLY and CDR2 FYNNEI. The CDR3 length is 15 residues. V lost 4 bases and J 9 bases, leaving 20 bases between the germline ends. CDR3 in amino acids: CASSVGGGRGSTQYF. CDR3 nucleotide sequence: TGTGCCAGCAGTGTCGGCGGGGGCAGGGGGTCCACGCAGTATTTT.

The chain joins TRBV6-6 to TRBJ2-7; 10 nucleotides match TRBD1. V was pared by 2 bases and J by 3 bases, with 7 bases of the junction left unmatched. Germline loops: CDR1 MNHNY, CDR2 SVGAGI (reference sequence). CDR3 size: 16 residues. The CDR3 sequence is CASSYIRDRGGYEQYF. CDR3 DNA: TGTGCCAGCAGTTACATCCGGGACAGGGGAGGCTACGAGCAGTACTTC.

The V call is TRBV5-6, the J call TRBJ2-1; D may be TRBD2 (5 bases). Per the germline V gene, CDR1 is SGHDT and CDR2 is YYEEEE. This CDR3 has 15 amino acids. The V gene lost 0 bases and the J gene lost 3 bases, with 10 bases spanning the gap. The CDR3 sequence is CASSLGAGNYNEQFF. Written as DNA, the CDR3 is TGTGCCAGCAGCTTGGGGGCGGGTAACTACAATGAGCAGTTCTTC. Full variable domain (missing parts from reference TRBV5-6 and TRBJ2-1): DAGVTQSPTHLIKTRGQQVTLRCSPKSGHDTVSWYQQALGQGPQFIFQYYEEEERQRGNFPDRFSGHQFPNYSSELNVNALLLGDSALYLCASSLGAGNYNEQFFGPGTRLTVL.

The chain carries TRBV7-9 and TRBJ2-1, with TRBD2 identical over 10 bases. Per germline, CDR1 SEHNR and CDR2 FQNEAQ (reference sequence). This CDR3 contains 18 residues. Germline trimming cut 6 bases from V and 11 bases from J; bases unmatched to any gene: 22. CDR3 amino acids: CASSPYPQILAGGGKQFF. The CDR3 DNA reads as TGTGCCAGCAGTCCTTACCCACAAATTTTAGCGGGAGGAGGAAAGCAGTTCTTC.

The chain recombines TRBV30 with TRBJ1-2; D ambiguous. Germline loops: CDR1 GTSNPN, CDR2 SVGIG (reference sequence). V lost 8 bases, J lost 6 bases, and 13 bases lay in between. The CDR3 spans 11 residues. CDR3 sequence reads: CAVGRGHGYTF. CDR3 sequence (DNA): TGTGCCGTTGGTCGGGGTCATGGCTACACCTTC.

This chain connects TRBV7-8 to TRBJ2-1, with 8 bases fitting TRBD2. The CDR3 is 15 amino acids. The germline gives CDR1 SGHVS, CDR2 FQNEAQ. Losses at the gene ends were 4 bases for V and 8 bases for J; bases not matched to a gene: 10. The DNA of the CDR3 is TGTGCCAGCAGCTCGAGACTAGCGTGGGTCGATGAGCAGTTCTTC. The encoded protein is CASSSRLAWVDEQFF. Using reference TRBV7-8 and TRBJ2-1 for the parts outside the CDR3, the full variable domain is GAGVSQSPRYKVAKRGQDVALRCDPISGHVSLFWYQQALGQGPEFLTYFQNEAQLDKSGLPSDRFFAERPEGSVSTLKIQRTQQEDSAVYLCASSSRLAWVDEQFFGPGTRLTVL.

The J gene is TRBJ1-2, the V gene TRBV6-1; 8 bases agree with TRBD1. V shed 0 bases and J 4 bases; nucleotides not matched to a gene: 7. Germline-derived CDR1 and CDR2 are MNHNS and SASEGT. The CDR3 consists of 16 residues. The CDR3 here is CASSEAAGQGFYGYTF. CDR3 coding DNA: TGTGCCAGCAGTGAAGCCGCCGGACAGGGATTCTATGGCTACACCTTC.

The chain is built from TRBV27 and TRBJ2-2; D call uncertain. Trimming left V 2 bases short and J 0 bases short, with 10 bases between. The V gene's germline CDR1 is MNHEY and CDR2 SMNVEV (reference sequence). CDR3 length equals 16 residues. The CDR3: CASSLGTEPNTGELFF. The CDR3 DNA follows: TGTGCCAGCAGTTTAGGTACAGAACCGAACACCGGGGAGCTGTTTTTT.

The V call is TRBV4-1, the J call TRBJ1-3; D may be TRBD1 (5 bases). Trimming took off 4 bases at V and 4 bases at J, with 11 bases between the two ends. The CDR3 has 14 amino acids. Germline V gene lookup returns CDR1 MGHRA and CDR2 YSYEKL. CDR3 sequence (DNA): TGCGCCAGCAGCCGTAGGGACGGAGGAAACACCATATATTTT. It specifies CASSRRDGGNTIYF.

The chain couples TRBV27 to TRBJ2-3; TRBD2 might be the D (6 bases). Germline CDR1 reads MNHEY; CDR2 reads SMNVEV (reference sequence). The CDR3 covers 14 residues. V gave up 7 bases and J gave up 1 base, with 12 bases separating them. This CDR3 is CASIGRGGTDTQYF. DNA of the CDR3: TGTGCCAGCATAGGGCGGGGCGGCACAGATACGCAGTATTTT.

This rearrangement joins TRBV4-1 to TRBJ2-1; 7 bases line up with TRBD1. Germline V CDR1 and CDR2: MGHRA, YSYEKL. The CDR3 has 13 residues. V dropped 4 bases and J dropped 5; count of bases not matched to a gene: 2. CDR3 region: CASSLTGDNEQFF. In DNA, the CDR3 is TGCGCCAGCAGCCTAACAGGGGACAATGAGCAGTTCTTC.

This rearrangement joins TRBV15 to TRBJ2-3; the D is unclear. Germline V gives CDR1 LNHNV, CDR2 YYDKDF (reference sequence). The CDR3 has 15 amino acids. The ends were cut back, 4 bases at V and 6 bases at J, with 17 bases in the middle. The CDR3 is CATSTLPVAADTQYF. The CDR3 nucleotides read TGTGCCACCAGCACCCTTCCTGTGGCGGCCGATACGCAGTATTTT.

CDR3 protein: CASSLFGGLSSGANVLTF. The CDR3 DNA reads TGTGCCAGCAGCTTATTCGGCGGTTTAAGCTCTGGGGCCAACGTCCTGACTTTC. This chain links TRBV7-2 with TRBJ2-6, with no clear D. V was shortened by 2 bases and J by 0 bases, with 14 bases between the two germline ends. There are 18 residues in the CDR3. Germline CDR1 and CDR2: SGHTA and FQGNSA.

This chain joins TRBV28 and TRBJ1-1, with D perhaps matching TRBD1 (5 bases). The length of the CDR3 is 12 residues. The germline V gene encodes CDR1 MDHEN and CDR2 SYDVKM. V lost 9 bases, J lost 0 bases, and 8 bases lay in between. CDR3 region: CASDSLNTEAFF. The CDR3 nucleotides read TGTGCCAGTGACAGCTTGAACACTGAAGCTTTCTTT.

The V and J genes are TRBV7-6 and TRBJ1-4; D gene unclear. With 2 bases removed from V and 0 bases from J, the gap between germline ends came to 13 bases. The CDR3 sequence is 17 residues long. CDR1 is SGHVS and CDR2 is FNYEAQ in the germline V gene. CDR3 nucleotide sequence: TGTGCCAGCAGCTTATTCGGACGAGGGTCAACTAATGAAAAACTGTTTTTT. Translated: CASSLFGRGSTNEKLFF.

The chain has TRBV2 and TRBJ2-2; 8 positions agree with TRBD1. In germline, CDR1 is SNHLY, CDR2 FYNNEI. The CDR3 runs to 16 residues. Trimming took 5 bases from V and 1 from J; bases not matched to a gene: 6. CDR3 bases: TGTGCCAGCAGTACTCAGGGGGCATTGAACACCGGGGAGCTGTTTTTT. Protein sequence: CASSTQGALNTGELFF.

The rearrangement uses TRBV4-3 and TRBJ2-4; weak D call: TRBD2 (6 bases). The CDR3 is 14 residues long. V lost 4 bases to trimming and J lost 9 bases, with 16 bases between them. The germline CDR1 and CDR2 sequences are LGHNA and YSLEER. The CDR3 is CASSLTQYSGIQYF. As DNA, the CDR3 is TGCGCCAGCAGCCTAACCCAGTATAGCGGCATTCAGTACTTC.

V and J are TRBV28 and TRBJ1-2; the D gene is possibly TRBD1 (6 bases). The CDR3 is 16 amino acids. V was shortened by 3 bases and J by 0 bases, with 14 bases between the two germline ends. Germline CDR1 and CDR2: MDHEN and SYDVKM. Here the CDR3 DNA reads TGTGCCAGCAGTTTCCCCGAGGGGGATCCTAACTATGGCTACACCTTC. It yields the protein CASSFPEGDPNYGYTF.

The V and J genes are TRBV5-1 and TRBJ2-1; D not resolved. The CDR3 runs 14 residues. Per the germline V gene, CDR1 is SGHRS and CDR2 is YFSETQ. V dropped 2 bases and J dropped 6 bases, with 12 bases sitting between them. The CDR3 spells CASSLYGFGNEQFF. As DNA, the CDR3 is TGCGCCAGCAGCTTATACGGCTTCGGCAATGAGCAGTTCTTC. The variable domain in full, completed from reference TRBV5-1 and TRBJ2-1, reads KAGVTQTPRYLIKTRGQQVTLSCSPISGHRSVSWYQQTPGQGLQFLFEYFSETQRNKGNFPGRFSGRQFSNSRSEMNVSTLELGDSALYLCASSLYGFGNEQFFGPGTRLTVL.

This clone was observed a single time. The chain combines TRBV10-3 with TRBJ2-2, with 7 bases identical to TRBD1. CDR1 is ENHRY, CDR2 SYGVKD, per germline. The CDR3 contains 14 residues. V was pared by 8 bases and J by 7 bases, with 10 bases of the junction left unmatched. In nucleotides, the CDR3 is TGTGCCATCGGCGCAGGGGGTGTTTACGGGGAGCTGTTTTTT. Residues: CAIGAGGVYGELFF.